Listed here are 21 T cell receptor beta chains from one sample, sequenced in a study of response to subunit inactivated influenza vaccine. TCRdb fed the RT-PCR reads into MiXCR, producing one record per CDR3 protein. The sample holds a few hundred thousand distinct CDR3 sequences, about 15% seen once. Sequencing was performed on PBMCs from blood, taken 12 days after vaccination. These receptors came from a man aged 50-59 years who received an inactivated influenza vaccine.

The chain carries TRBV7-2 and TRBJ2-3; D is uncertain. Germline V lookup: CDR1 SGHTA, CDR2 FQGNSA. Trimming removed 5 bases at V and 6 bases at J, with 18 bases between. This CDR3 has 15 amino acids. In DNA, the CDR3 is TGTGCCAGCAGCCGTAGTGGGTATCGGTTCGATACGCAGTATTTT. It is translated as CASSRSGYRFDTQYF.

There are a few counts of this clonotype. The chain couples TRBV5-5 to TRBJ2-7, with a weak D call TRBD1 (6 bases). V lost 0 bases, J lost 0 bases, and 13 bases lay in between. The CDR3 covers 16 residues. CDR1 is SGHKS, CDR2 YYEKEE, per germline (reference sequence). The CDR3 loop reads CASSLGPSDSSYEQYF. CDR3 bases: TGTGCCAGCAGCTTGGGTCCTTCGGACAGCTCCTACGAGCAGTACTTC.

This clonotype was counted only a few times. The genes are TRBV6-1 and TRBJ2-3; the D gene could be TRBD1 or TRBD2 (5 bases each). Germline CDR1 reads MNHNS; CDR2 reads SASEGT. V shed 10 bases and J shed 3 bases, with 20 bases lying between them. This CDR3 contains 15 residues. The CDR3 sequence: CATLSVGVGTDTQYF. CDR3 nucleotides: TGTGCCACCCTGTCAGTGGGGGTTGGTACAGATACGCAGTATTTT.

The gene calls are TRBV7-2 and TRBJ2-1; maybe TRBD2 (6 bases). The V end lost 3 bases, the J end lost 9 bases, and 12 bases lay between the germline ends. This CDR3 is built from 13 residues. Germline V lookup: CDR1 SGHTA, CDR2 FQGNSA. The CDR3 DNA reads as TGTGCCAGCAGCTTCCCCGGGAGAACTGAGCAGTTCTTC. This codes for CASSFPGRTEQFF.

This clonotype has just one count. V usage is TRBV14 and J usage is TRBJ2-7; 11 bases match TRBD2. Per germline, CDR1 SGHDN and CDR2 FVKESK. Trimming cost V 4 bases and J 7 bases; bases outside gene matches: 9. The length of the CDR3 is 15 residues. CDR3 sequence: CASSPRLAGIWEQYF. The CDR3, as DNA: TGTGCCAGCAGCCCCCGACTAGCGGGAATATGGGAGCAGTACTTC.

This chain joins TRBV28 and TRBJ2-5, with 10 bases identical to TRBD1. Losses at the gene ends were 5 bases for V and 2 bases for J; bases not matched to a gene: 5. Germline V gives CDR1 MDHEN, CDR2 SYDVKM. This CDR3 contains 15 residues. CDR3 sequence (DNA): TGTGCCAGCAGTCTACCGGGACAGGGGCAAGAGACCCAGTACTTC. This translates into CASSLPGQGQETQYF.

In its sample, this clonotype was seen many times. One end of the junction varies from germline; a read error may be responsible. The V gene is TRBV12-3 or TRBV12-4, the J gene TRBJ2-7, with D possibly called TRBD1 or TRBD2 (5 bases each). The CDR3 runs to 14 residues. CDR3 in amino acids: CASSLGGMAYERYF. The CDR3 coding sequence is TGTGCCAGCAGTTTAGGGGGGATGGCCTACGAGCGGTACTTC.

The rearrangement joins TRBV4-2 to TRBJ2-3; 9 bases line up with TRBD2. Germline CDR1 LGHNA, CDR2 YNFKEQ. The CDR3 contains 23 residues. The V gene end was trimmed by 3 bases and the J gene end by 0 bases; junction bases not matched to a gene: 25. Here the CDR3 DNA reads TGTGCCAGCAGCCAGGGGGGACTAGCTCTTGGGTCGGCGGTCCGAACTAGCACAGATACGCAGTATTTT. Amino acids: CASSQGGLALGSAVRTSTDTQYF.

The V call is TRBV19, the J call TRBJ2-1; no reliable D call. This CDR3 comprises 15 residues. CDR1 and CDR2 (germline): LNHDA, SQIVND (reference sequence). The ends were cut back, 3 bases at V and 1 base at J, with 10 bases in the middle. The CDR3 DNA follows: TGTGCCAGTAGTATTAGGCAGGCATCCTACAATGAGCAGTTCTTC. Translated, it gives CASSIRQASYNEQFF.

This clonotype was seen a few times. The V call is TRBV20-1, the J call TRBJ2-7, with D perhaps TRBD1 (6 bases). From germline, CDR1 is DFQATT and CDR2 SNEGSKA (reference sequence). The V end lost 3 bases, the J end lost 3 bases, and 12 bases lay between the germline ends. The length of the CDR3 is 13 residues. The CDR3: CSASGTTFYEQYF. In DNA, the CDR3 is TGCAGTGCTAGCGGGACAACCTTCTACGAGCAGTACTTC.

This clonotype showed up just a few times. The genes are TRBV3-1 and TRBJ2-2; D remains ambiguous. V gave up 7 bases and J gave up 1 base, with 10 bases separating them. CDR1 LGHDT and CDR2 YNNKEL come from the germline V gene (reference sequence). The CDR3 runs 14 residues. The CDR3 sequence is CASTEPGNTGELFF. CDR3 bases: TGTGCCAGCACCGAACCAGGGAACACCGGGGAGCTGTTTTTT.

This clonotype has only a few counts. The chain has TRBV27 and TRBJ2-1, with D uncertain. The CDR3 extends over 14 amino acids. Between the trimmed V and J ends, which lost 0 bases and 9 bases, there was a span of 12 bases. Per the germline V gene, CDR1 is MNHEY and CDR2 is SMNVEV (reference sequence). CDR3 in DNA: TGTGCCAGCAGTTTATCGCGTCAGCCCACTGAGCAGTTCTTC. Encoded protein: CASSLSRQPTEQFF.

This clonotype was observed a handful of times. This chain links TRBV20-1 with TRBJ2-4, with 8 bases fitting TRBD2. The CDR3 has 13 amino acids. Per the germline V gene, CDR1 is DFQATT and CDR2 is SNEGSKA (reference sequence). Unmatched junction bases numbered 7, after V lost 5 bases and J lost 7 bases. CDR3 region: CSAPGTSSNIQYF. DNA of the CDR3: TGCAGTGCTCCCGGGACTAGTAGTAACATTCAGTACTTC.

The V call is TRBV12-3 or TRBV12-4, the J call TRBJ2-7; 7 bases match TRBD2. CDR3 length equals 18 residues. J gave up 0 bases and V 6 bases, and 17 bases lay outside the gene matches. As DNA, the CDR3 is TGTGCCAGCAGCCCTCCGAACCCTAGCGGATGGAACTCCTACGAGCAGTACTTC. Protein: CASSPPNPSGWNSYEQYF.

A few counts support this clonotype. V usage is TRBV5-6 and J usage is TRBJ2-4, with 7 bases that match TRBD2. This CDR3 is 16 amino acids long. Germline V gene lookup returns CDR1 SGHDT and CDR2 YYEEEE. Trimming removed 4 bases from V and 2 bases from J; junction bases left unmatched: 9. CDR3 nucleotides: TGTGCCAGCAGCCCGACAGTGGGAGGGTCCAAAAACATTCAGTACTTC. It specifies CASSPTVGGSKNIQYF.

The gene calls are TRBV12-3 or TRBV12-4 and TRBJ1-2; 9 bases line up with TRBD1. Trimming cost V 6 bases and J 7 bases; bases outside gene matches: 3. The CDR3 has 12 amino acids. CDR3 DNA sequence: TGTGCCAGCAGCGGGACAGGGTTTGGCTACACCTTC. Protein product: CASSGTGFGYTF.

This clonotype was found a few times. The gene calls are TRBV12-3 or TRBV12-4 and TRBJ2-2; 11 positions match TRBD2. With 6 bases clipped from V and 6 bases from J, the junction kept 3 bases outside the gene matches. The CDR3 length is 14 residues. CDR3 loop: CASRLAGGAGELFF. CDR3 coding DNA: TGTGCCAGCAGGCTAGCGGGAGGCGCCGGGGAGCTGTTTTTT.

This chain connects TRBV7-8 to TRBJ2-5, with 9 positions matching TRBD1. Unmatched junction bases numbered 13, after V lost 3 bases and J lost 2 bases. This CDR3 is 18 amino acids long. Germline V gene data show CDR1 as SGHVS and CDR2 as FQNEAQ. The CDR3 here is CASSFPPFRDRAQETQYF. The CDR3 nucleotides read TGTGCCAGCAGCTTCCCTCCCTTCCGGGACAGGGCTCAAGAGACCCAGTACTTC.

There are a few counts of this clonotype. This chain connects TRBV5-1 to TRBJ2-1; 10 nucleotides align to TRBD1. The CDR3 has 13 amino acids. J gave up 9 bases and V 4 bases, and 4 bases lay outside the gene matches. From germline, CDR1 is SGHRS and CDR2 YFSETQ. CDR3 DNA: TGCGCCAGCAGCCCCGGGACAGGGGCTGAGCAGTTCTTC. It encodes CASSPGTGAEQFF.

In this sample, this clonotype turned up a few times. In nucleotides, the CDR3 is TGCGCCAGCAGCCAAGAGGGGGTCCAAGAGACCCAGTACTTC. Its translation is CASSQEGVQETQYF. V and J are TRBV4-3 and TRBJ2-5, with D perhaps given as TRBD1 or TRBD2 (5 bases each). This CDR3 comprises 14 residues. Germline V gene lookup returns CDR1 LGHNA and CDR2 YSLEER. The V and J ends lost 0 bases and 1 base respectively, with 6 bases between them.

This clonotype was counted ten times or more. This chain joins TRBV12-3 or TRBV12-4 and TRBJ2-3; 12 bases match TRBD2. This CDR3 comprises 18 residues. V was pared by 3 bases and J by 1 base, with 8 bases of the junction left unmatched. The CDR3 sequence is CASSFWTSGTRGTDTQYF. In nucleotides, the CDR3 is TGTGCCAGCAGTTTCTGGACTAGCGGGACCCGAGGCACAGATACGCAGTATTTT.